The rows below give T cell receptor beta chains drawn from one sample of a study of T cell repertoires in cytomegalovirus infection. For these TCRs, the target antigens are not known. MiXCR was run by TCRdb on the reads, yielding one entry per CDR3 protein. The sample carries a few hundred thousand distinct CDR3 sequences, around 30% recorded once. The source material was cultured PBMCs, sampled from culture after CMV antigen stimulation. All receptors come from a human donor in good health (CMV status not recorded). Some clones in this sample may be carry-over from other donors' samples. The CDR3 runs from the conserved cysteine through the conserved F or W. Each record gives: clone size, D gene, J gene, V gene, CDR3 protein, CDR3 DNA. The D gene is left open where the match is weak. Some rows mark clone size as missing; the rest say once, few, many or name a class of expanded clone.

>many|TRBD2|TRBJ2-3|TRBV7-2
CASSLTAGADTQYF
TGTGCCAGCAGCTTAACGGCGGGAGCAGATACGCAGTATTTT
>NA|NA|TRBJ2-6|TRBV19
CASSIHSGANVLTF
TGTGCCAGTAGTATCCACTCTGGGGCCAACGTCCTGACTTTC
>few|NA|TRBJ2-2|TRBV4-3
CASSQDLAATGELFF
TGCGCCAGCAGCCAAGATTTGGCAGCCACCGGGGAGCTGTTTTTT
>NA|NA|TRBJ1-2|TRBV18
CASSPAGPNYGYTF
TGTGCCAGCTCACCGGCAGGGCCTAACTATGGCTACACCTTC
>NA|NA|TRBJ2-1|TRBV30
CAWSPLSALGNEQFF
TGTGCCTGGAGTCCGCTTTCCGCCTTGGGCAATGAGCAGTTCTTC
>NA|NA|TRBJ1-4|TRBV19
CASKEGRATNEKLFF
TGTGCCAGTAAGGAGGGGAGGGCTACTAATGAAAAACTGTTTTTT
>NA|NA|TRBJ2-5|TRBV7-2
CASSLDRVVETQYF
TGTGCCAGCAGCTTAGACAGGGTGGTGGAGACCCAGTACTTC
>many|NA|TRBJ2-5|TRBV7-6
CASSTEETQYF
TGTGCCAGCAGCACAGAAGAGACCCAGTACTTC
>NA|NA|TRBJ2-3|TRBV5-1
CASSLDQAPDTQYF
TGCGCCAGCAGCTTGGACCAGGCCCCAGATACGCAGTATTTT
>few|TRBD1|TRBJ1-2|TRBV12-3/TRBV12-4
CASSLTGGEGYTF
TGTGCCAGCAGTCTCACAGGGGGCGAAGGCTACACCTTC
>few|TRBD2|TRBJ2-3|TRBV7-2
CASSLWASGNTDTQYF
TGTGCCAGCAGCTTATGGGCTAGCGGAAACACAGATACGCAGTATTTT
>many|NA|TRBJ1-5|TRBV28
CASSSNLKGDNQPQHF
TGTGCCAGCAGTTCCAACCTCAAGGGGGACAATCAGCCCCAGCATTTT